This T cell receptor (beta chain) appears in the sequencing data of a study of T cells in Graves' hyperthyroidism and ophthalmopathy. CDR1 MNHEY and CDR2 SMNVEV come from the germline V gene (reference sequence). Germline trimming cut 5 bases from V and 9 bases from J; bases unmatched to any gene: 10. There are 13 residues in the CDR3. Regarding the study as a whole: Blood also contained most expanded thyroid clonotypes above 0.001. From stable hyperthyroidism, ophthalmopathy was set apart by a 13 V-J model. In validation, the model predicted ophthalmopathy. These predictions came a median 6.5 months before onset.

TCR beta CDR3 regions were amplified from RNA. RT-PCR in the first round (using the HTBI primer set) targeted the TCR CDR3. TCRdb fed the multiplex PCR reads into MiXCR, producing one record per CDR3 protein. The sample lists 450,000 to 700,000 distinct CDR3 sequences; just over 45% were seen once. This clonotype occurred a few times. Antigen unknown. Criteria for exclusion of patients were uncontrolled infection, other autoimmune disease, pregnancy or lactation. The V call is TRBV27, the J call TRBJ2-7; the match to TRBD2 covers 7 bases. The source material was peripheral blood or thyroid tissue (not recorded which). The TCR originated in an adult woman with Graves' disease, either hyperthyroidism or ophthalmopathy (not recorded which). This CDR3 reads CASSAGTTLVQYF. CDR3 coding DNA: TGTGCCAGCAGTGCTGGGACTACTTTAGTGCAGTACTTC.